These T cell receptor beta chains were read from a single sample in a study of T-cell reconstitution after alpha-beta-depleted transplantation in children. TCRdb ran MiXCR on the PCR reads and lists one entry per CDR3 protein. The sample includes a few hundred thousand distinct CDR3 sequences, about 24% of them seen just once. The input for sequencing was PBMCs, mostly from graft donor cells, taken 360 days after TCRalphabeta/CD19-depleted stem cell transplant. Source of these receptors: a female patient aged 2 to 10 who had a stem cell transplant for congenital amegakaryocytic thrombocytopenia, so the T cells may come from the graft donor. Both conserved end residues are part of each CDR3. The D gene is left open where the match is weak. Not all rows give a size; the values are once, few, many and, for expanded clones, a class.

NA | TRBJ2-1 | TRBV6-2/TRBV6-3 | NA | TGTGCCAGCAGTTCCCCCATCCGGGACACCTCCTACAATGAGCAGTTCTTC | CASSSPIRDTSYNEQFF
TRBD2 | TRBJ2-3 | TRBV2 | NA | TGTGCCAGCAGTGAAAGGGAGGGACTAGCGGGAGATACGCAGTATTTT | CASSEREGLAGDTQYF
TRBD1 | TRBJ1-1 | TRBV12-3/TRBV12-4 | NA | TGTGCCAGCCAACAGGGGCGGGACACTGAAGCTTTCTTT | CASQQGRDTEAFF
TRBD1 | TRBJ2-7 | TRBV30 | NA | TGTGCCTGGAGTCCCCCGGGACAGGGAGCCTACGAGCAGTACTTC | CAWSPPGQGAYEQYF
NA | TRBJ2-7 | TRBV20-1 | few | TGCAGTGCTAGATACGCCCGCTACGAGCAGTACTTC | CSARYARYEQYF
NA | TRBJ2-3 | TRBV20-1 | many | TGCAGTGCTAGTCACCTAGCCGCAGATACGCAGTATTTT | CSASHLAADTQYF
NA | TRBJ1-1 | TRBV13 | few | TGTGCCAGCAGCTTAGGGGCCCCCGGGACGGCGAACACTGAAGCTTTCTTT | CASSLGAPGTANTEAFF
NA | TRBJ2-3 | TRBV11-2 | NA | TGTGCCAGCAGCTTAGAAGCTCTAGGTCTGAGTACGCAGTATTTT | CASSLEALGLSTQYF
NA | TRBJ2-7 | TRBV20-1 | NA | TGCAGTGCTCTAGCGAACCCCTCCTACGAGCAGTACTTC | CSALANPSYEQYF
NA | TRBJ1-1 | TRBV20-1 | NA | TGCAGTGCTAGTTCTAAGGGAGTTGAAGCTTTCTTT | CSASSKGVEAFF